Following are 19 T cell receptor beta chains from one sample sequenced in a study of vaccination and CD4 T cells after COVID-19. Treatment: approximately nine-day PBMC culture with coronavirus spike peptide pools or control peptides (ViraFEST assay). The unexposed donor gave CD4+ T cells before the COVID-19 pandemic (2011-2018). Antigens of these TCRs are unknown. Oncomine TCR Beta short-read sequencing was applied to DNA from cultured CD4+ T cells. From the PCR reads, TCRdb called clonotypes with MiXCR, one entry per CDR3 protein. The table lists 10,000 or so distinct CDR3 sequences, roughly 60% of them singletons, with 24% in the top ten. Sequencing was carried out using CD4+ T cells from blood, cultured in vitro. The source is a human donor in good health.

This sequence joins TRBV2 and TRBJ2-5; no clear D gene. The CDR3 spans 12 residues. Germline values: CDR1 SNHLY, CDR2 FYNNEI. V shed 6 bases and J shed 4 bases, with 9 bases lying between them. DNA for the CDR3: TGTGCCAGCAGCATAATGAGAGAGACCCAGTACTTC. Residues: CASSIMRETQYF.

This clonotype appeared a single time. The rearrangement links TRBV7-2 to TRBJ2-5, with D perhaps assigned TRBD1 or TRBD2 (5 bases each). Trimming took off 6 bases at V and 5 bases at J, with 19 bases between the two ends. In germline, CDR1 is SGHTA, CDR2 FQGNSA. The CDR3 sequence is 15 residues long. In DNA, the CDR3 is TGTGCCAGCAGTTCCACCCCAGGGACGCTCGAGACCCAGTACTTC. This translates into CASSSTPGTLETQYF.

The rearrangement joins TRBV30 to TRBJ1-1, with no clear D. The V end lost 6 bases, the J end lost 10 bases, and 15 bases lay between the germline ends. The V gene's germline CDR1 is GTSNPN and CDR2 SVGIG (reference sequence). The CDR3 runs to 11 residues. As DNA, the CDR3 is TGTGCCTGCCACCATGGATGGGTAGCTTTCTTT. This gives the protein CACHHGWVAFF.

CDR3 bases: TGTGCCAGCAGCTCTGAGGGGACCCAGTACTTC. Protein sequence: CASSSEGTQYF. The chain is built from TRBV7-8 and TRBJ2-5; a possible D gene is TRBD2 (5 bases). In germline, CDR1 is SGHVS, CDR2 FQNEAQ. This CDR3 is 11 amino acids long. V gave up 4 bases and J gave up 7 bases, with 7 bases separating them.

This clonotype was counted between two and nine times. The rearrangement uses TRBV27 and TRBJ1-6; TRBD1 is a possible D gene (5 bases). This CDR3 has 17 amino acids. Looked up from germline, CDR1 is MNHEY and CDR2 is SMNVEV (reference sequence). Trimming left V 5 bases short and J 0 bases short, with 14 bases between. DNA of the CDR3: TGTGCCAGCAGTCCCTTACGGGGGAGCTCCTATAATTCACCCCTCCACTTT. Translation gives CASSPLRGSSYNSPLHF.

The sample holds a few counts of this clonotype. The chain uses TRBV29-1 and TRBJ1-5; TRBD1 matches at 10 bases. The ends lost 6 bases at V and 2 bases at J; junction bases unmatched: 4. CDR1 and CDR2 (germline): SQVTM, ANQGSEA. The CDR3 runs to 14 residues. In nucleotides, the CDR3 is TGCAGCGTAGGGGACAGGGGAGGCAATCAGCCCCAGCATTTT. Protein sequence: CSVGDRGGNQPQHF.

The chain employs TRBV7-2 and TRBJ1-2; no clear D. The CDR3 loop spans 13 amino acids. Between the trimmed V and J ends, which lost 1 base and 6 bases, there was a span of 9 bases. Germline loops: CDR1 SGHTA, CDR2 FQGNSA. This chain's CDR3 is CASSLGRADGYTF. The CDR3 region has the DNA TGTGCCAGCAGCTTAGGGAGGGCTGATGGCTACACCTTC.

The gene calls are TRBV30 and TRBJ2-4; tentatively, D is TRBD1 (6 bases). The CDR3 loop spans 13 amino acids. From germline, CDR1 is GTSNPN and CDR2 SVGIG (reference sequence). Trimming cost V 4 bases and J 6 bases, with 13 bases left between them. In DNA form, the CDR3 reads TGTGCCTGGAACCGACAGGATGGAAACATTCAGTACTTC. Its protein is CAWNRQDGNIQYF.

The J gene is TRBJ2-1, the V gene TRBV2; 8 positions match TRBD2. Germline CDR1 is SNHLY and CDR2 is FYNNEI. Germline trimming cut 6 bases from V and 3 bases from J; bases unmatched to any gene: 7. CDR3 length: 15 residues. The CDR3 nucleotides are TGTGCCAGCAGGTCTACTAGCGGAATCTACAATGAGCAGTTCTTC. This translates into CASRSTSGIYNEQFF.

The V gene is TRBV6-2 or TRBV6-3, the J gene TRBJ1-2; no clear D. Germline V CDR1 and CDR2: MNHEY, SVGEGT. CDR3 length equals 14 residues. Trimming removed 2 bases from V and 2 bases from J, with 9 bases in between. CDR3 bases: TGTGCCAGCAGTTACGGGCAGCCGAACTATGGCTACACCTTC. This encodes CASSYGQPNYGYTF.

J is TRBJ2-7 and V is TRBV5-4; TRBD1 agrees at 11 bases. Germline V gene lookup returns CDR1 SGHNT and CDR2 YYREEE (reference sequence). V trimming: 4 bases; J trimming: 2 bases; junction bases outside the gene matches: 2. The CDR3 length is 14 residues. The CDR3 DNA sequence: TGTGCCAGCAGCCGGACAGGGGGCCCCTACGAGCAGTACTTC. As protein: CASSRTGGPYEQYF.

The gene calls are TRBV21-1 and TRBJ2-2; TRBD2 reflects the table's D call only, with no check against the DNA. TRBV21-1 is described as a pseudogene. CDR3 length equals 17 residues. The CDR3 sequence is CASSKSRGRARSGELFF. For the CDR3, the DNA is TGTGCCAGCAGCAAGAGTCGTGGGAGGGCCAGGTCCGGGGAGCTGTTTTTT.

The chain is built from TRBV15 and TRBJ1-5; tentatively, D is TRBD1 (6 bases). The germline V gene encodes CDR1 LNHNV and CDR2 YYDKDF (reference sequence). The V and J ends lost 5 bases and 7 bases respectively, with 12 bases between them. The CDR3 is 13 residues long. In nucleotides, the CDR3 is TGTGCCACCAGCTTAGGGGGGGGGCAGCCCCAGCATTTT. Its translation is CATSLGGGQPQHF.

The rearrangement links TRBV20-1 to TRBJ2-7; 10 nucleotides align to TRBD2. The CDR3 runs 15 residues. After removal of 0 bases from V and 4 bases from J, the junction contained 6 bases not matched to a gene. The germline CDR1 and CDR2 sequences are DFQATT and SNEGSKA (reference sequence). CDR3 DNA: TGCAGTGCTAGAGATCGGCTAGCGGGAGATTACGAGCAGTACTTC. Its protein is CSARDRLAGDYEQYF.

The V gene is TRBV6-1, the J gene TRBJ1-3; D gene unclear. The CDR3 sequence is 17 residues long. Germline V gives CDR1 MNHNS, CDR2 SASEGT. Trimming stripped 10 bases from V and 1 base from J, with 23 bases between. In DNA form, the CDR3 reads TGTGCCATCAAAATTGAGCGCGGTACGGGGTCTGGAAACACCATATATTTT. Amino acid sequence: CAIKIERGTGSGNTIYF.

The V and J genes are TRBV18 and TRBJ1-5; the D gene is possibly TRBD1 (5 bases). Germline assignment: CDR1 KGHSH and CDR2 LQKENI. The CDR3 totals 14 residues. V lost 1 base and J lost 3, with 7 bases in between. The CDR3 spells CASSPRGTNQPQHF. CDR3 DNA sequence: TGTGCCAGCTCACCACGGGGGACCAATCAGCCCCAGCATTTT.

This clonotype has only a few counts. This chain connects TRBV9 to TRBJ1-5, with 7 bases aligning to TRBD1. Germline CDR1 and CDR2: SGDLS and YYNGEE. This CDR3 spans 15 amino acids. With 0 bases clipped from V and 5 bases from J, the junction kept 5 bases outside the gene matches. CDR3 residues: CASSVEGAKDQPQHF. The DNA of the CDR3 is TGTGCCAGCAGCGTAGAGGGGGCAAAGGATCAGCCCCAGCATTTT.

This clonotype was seen more than once but under ten times. The chain uses TRBV6-2 or TRBV6-3 and TRBJ1-3, with D hard to call. The CDR3 length is 12 residues. The V end lost 6 bases, the J end lost 1 base, and 4 bases lay between the germline ends. Per germline, CDR1 MNHEY and CDR2 SVGEGT. CDR3 DNA: TGTGCCAGCAGGTGGTCTGGAAACACCATATATTTT. Protein: CASRWSGNTIYF.

This clonotype was counted only a few times. The chain employs TRBV12-3 or TRBV12-4 and TRBJ2-3; D unclear. V lost 2 bases to trimming and J lost 4 bases, with 1 base between them. CDR3 length: 11 residues. The CDR3 spells CASSLSDTQYF. The CDR3 coding sequence is TGTGCCAGCAGTTTATCAGATACGCAGTATTTT.